The 10 T cell receptor beta chains below come from one sample, sequenced in a study of OX40 agonist ivuxolimab in advanced cancers. The repertoire was sequenced with immunoSEQ multiplex PCR; TCRdb's copy has only in-frame clones and lacks some. The data hold about 49,000 clones, with around 84% observed a single time. The sequencing here drew on CD4+ or CD8+ T cells sorted from blood, taken in a trial of the OX40 agonist ivuxolimab. Receptor source: an adult with an advanced solid tumor such as melanoma, head and neck, liver or kidney cancer.

The chain links TRBV7-8 to TRBJ1-5, with 7 bases that match TRBD1. This CDR3 contains 17 residues. V was clipped by 2 bases and J by 3 bases; unmatched bases: 10. Germline V gene lookup returns CDR1 SGHVS and CDR2 FQNEAQ. CDR3 DNA sequence: TGTGCCAGCAGCTTAATCGGGGACAGTTATTACAATCAGCCCCAGCATTTT. The encoded protein is CASSLIGDSYYNQPQHF.

The V and J genes are TRBV4-1 and TRBJ2-1; D unresolved. The V end lost 2 bases, the J end lost 6 bases, and 14 bases lay between the germline ends. Per the germline V gene, CDR1 is MGHRA and CDR2 is YSYEKL. The CDR3 runs 15 residues. The CDR3 region is CASSQREGLLNEQFF. CDR3 nucleotide sequence: TGCGCCAGCAGCCAACGCGAAGGGCTTCTCAATGAGCAGTTCTTC.

The V call is TRBV6-6, the J call TRBJ1-6; unclear D gene. CDR1 is MNHNY, CDR2 SVGAGI, per germline (reference sequence). V shed 2 bases and J shed 15 bases, with 8 bases lying between them. There are 11 residues in the CDR3. The DNA of the CDR3 is TGTGCCAGCAGTTACAGTCAAGTCCTCCACTTT. This translates into CASSYSQVLHF.

CDR3 coding DNA: TGTGCCAGCAGGGCGACGAACACCGGGGAGCTGTTTTTT. It encodes CASRATNTGELFF. This chain uses TRBV28 with TRBJ2-2; D ambiguous. Between the trimmed V and J ends, which lost 6 bases and 0 bases, there was a span of 5 bases. This CDR3 has 13 residues. CDR1 and CDR2 (germline): MDHEN, SYDVKM.

The chain combines TRBV7-6 with TRBJ2-1; TRBD1 is a possible D gene (5 bases). V was shortened by 3 bases and J by 4 bases, with 7 bases between the two germline ends. Germline loops: CDR1 SGHVS, CDR2 FNYEAQ. This CDR3 is 13 amino acids long. Here the CDR3 reads CASSFSGYNEQFF. The CDR3 DNA reads TGTGCCAGCAGCTTTTCAGGGTACAATGAGCAGTTCTTC.

The V and J genes are TRBV19 and TRBJ2-7; TRBD1 agrees at 8 bases. Germline assignment: CDR1 LNHDA and CDR2 SQIVND (reference sequence). The trim removed 3 bases at V and 5 bases at J, leaving 6 bases unmatched. The CDR3 has 14 residues. The DNA for the CDR3 is TGTGCCAGTAGTATGGGCCAGGGGGCCCACGAGCAGTACTTC. Its translation: CASSMGQGAHEQYF.

The chain couples TRBV7-9 to TRBJ1-4, with 7 nucleotides matching TRBD1. The V gene end was trimmed by 1 base and the J gene end by 8 bases; junction bases not matched to a gene: 7. The CDR3 length is 15 residues. Per germline, CDR1 SEHNR and CDR2 FQNEAQ (reference sequence). The CDR3 coding sequence is TGTGCCAGCAGCTTAGAGGGGGCCTCGGGAGAAAAACTGTTTTTT. Amino acids: CASSLEGASGEKLFF.

The chain joins TRBV29-1 to TRBJ1-1, with a weak D call TRBD1 (5 bases). The CDR3 consists of 19 residues. Trimming left V 0 bases short and J 0 bases short, with 23 bases between. CDR1 and CDR2 (germline): SQVTM, ANQGSEA. The CDR3 region is CSVEDLPAPKGTLNTEAFF. CDR3 in DNA: TGCAGCGTTGAAGATCTCCCAGCACCGAAGGGGACTTTGAACACTGAAGCTTTCTTT. Looking up the rest from reference TRBV29-1 and TRBJ1-1 gives the full variable domain: SAVISQKPSRDICQRGTSLTIQCQVDSQVTMMFWYRQQPGQSLTLIATANQGSEATYESGFVIDKFPISRPNLTFSTLTVSNMSPEDSSIYLCSVEDLPAPKGTLNTEAFFGQGTRLTVV.

The CDR3 nucleotides are TGTGCCAGCAGCCCCACGGACGTTAGCCCTTACAATGAGCAGTTCTTC. It specifies CASSPTDVSPYNEQFF. This chain connects TRBV7-7 to TRBJ2-1; D gene ambiguous. Germline V CDR1 and CDR2: SSHAT, FNYEAQ (reference sequence). V shed 5 bases and J shed 4 bases, with 18 bases lying between them. The CDR3 sequence is 16 residues long.

The chain recombines TRBV6-5 with TRBJ1-1; D uncertain. Germline assignment: CDR1 MNHEY and CDR2 SVGAGI. V was trimmed by 5 bases and J by 4 bases, leaving 11 bases between them. The CDR3 is 13 residues long. The DNA of the CDR3 is TGTGCCAGCAGTCCAACAGAGTCCACTGAAGCTTTCTTT. Translation: CASSPTESTEAFF.